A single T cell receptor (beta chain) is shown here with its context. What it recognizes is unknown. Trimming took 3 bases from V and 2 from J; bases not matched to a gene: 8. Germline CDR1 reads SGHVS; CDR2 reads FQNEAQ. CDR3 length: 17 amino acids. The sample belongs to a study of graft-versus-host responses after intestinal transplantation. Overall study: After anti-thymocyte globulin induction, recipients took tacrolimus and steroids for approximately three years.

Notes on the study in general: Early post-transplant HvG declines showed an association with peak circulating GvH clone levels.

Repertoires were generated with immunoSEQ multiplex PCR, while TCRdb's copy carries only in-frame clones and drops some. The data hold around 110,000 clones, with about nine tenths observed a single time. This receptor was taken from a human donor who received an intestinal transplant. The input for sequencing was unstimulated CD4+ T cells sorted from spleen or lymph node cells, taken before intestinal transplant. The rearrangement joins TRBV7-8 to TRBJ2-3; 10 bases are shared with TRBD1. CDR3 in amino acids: CASSFRDRGLLTDTQYF. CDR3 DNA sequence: TGTGCCAGCAGCTTCCGGGACAGGGGCCTTCTCACAGATACGCAGTATTTT.